The entry below describes one T cell receptor beta chain. Authors' methods: Estimation of nucleated cell counts was performed using reference gene primer amplification. Produced via immunoSEQ multiplex PCR; TCRdb's table is partial and in-frame only. The V and J calls and clone size come from that table; D and trimming were worked out from the DNA. The sample yields approximately 89,000 clones, 80% to 95% seen once. The sample comes from a study of blood T cell repertoires in COVID-19. Study information: In each case, the material was cDNA or gDNA derived from T cells, B-cell-depleted T cells, or PBMCs.

This receptor was taken from a woman aged 55-70 years with active COVID-19. Material: peripheral blood.

The CDR3 nucleotides are TGTGCCAGCAGCATGGGGACAGGGGGCAACGCTGAAGCTTTCTTT. Residues: CASSMGTGGNAEAFF. The chain has TRBV11-2 and TRBJ1-1; 12 nucleotides agree with TRBD1. V shed 5 bases and J 6 bases; nucleotides not matched to a gene: 7. Germline V gene sequence: CDR1 SGHAT, CDR2 FQNNGV. This CDR3 has 15 residues.